This T cell receptor beta chain was obtained from a study of spatial heterogeneity in lung cancer. The length of the CDR3 is 15 residues. This clonotype was seen at least ten times. Each CDR3 protein gets one entry after TCRdb re-called the 5' RACE reads with MiXCR. The table shows some 20,000 distinct CDR3 sequences, with about 3.5% occurring only once. Time point meaning: sample taken at primary tumor resection. The source was PBMCs, collected at surgery. The rearrangement uses TRBV21-1 and TRBJ1-1. TRBV21-1 is given as a pseudogene. This TCR was recovered from a female donor with early-stage non-small cell lung cancer. The CDR3 sequence: CASSKRGVGSTEAFF. The DNA of the CDR3 is TGTGCCAGCAGCAAACGGGGAGTAGGGAGCACTGAAGCTTTCTTT.